The T cell receptor beta chain described here comes from a study of blood T cell repertoires in COVID-19. Assay used: immunoSEQ multiplex PCR; TCRdb lists only in-frame clones, some missing. The table includes roughly 250,000 clones, over 75% detected once. V was pared by 1 base and J by 2 bases, with 7 bases of the junction left unmatched. The length of the CDR3 is 18 residues. The germline V gene has CDR1 WSHSY and CDR2 SAAADI. The specimen was PBMCs or T cells enriched from blood (not recorded which). V gene TRBV10-2 combines with J gene TRBJ2-1; 11 bases match TRBD2. This TCR was recovered from a woman aged 50 to 60 who had recovered from COVID-19. The CDR3 region has the DNA TGCGCCAGCAGTGAGTACTTTAGCGGGAGGGGCACCTACAATGAGCAGTTCTTC. Its translation is CASSEYFSGRGTYNEQFF.